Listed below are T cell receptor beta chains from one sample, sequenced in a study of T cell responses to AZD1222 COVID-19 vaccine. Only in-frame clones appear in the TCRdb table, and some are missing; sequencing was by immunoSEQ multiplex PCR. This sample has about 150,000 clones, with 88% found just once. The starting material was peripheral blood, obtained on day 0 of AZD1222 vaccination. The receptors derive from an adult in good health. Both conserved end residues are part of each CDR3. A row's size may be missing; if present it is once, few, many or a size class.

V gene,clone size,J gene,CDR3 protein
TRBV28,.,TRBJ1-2,CASSINYGYTF
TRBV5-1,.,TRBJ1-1,CASSHRQGMNTEAFF
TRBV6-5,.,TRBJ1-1,CASSYWGTGNLAEAFF
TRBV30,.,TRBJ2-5,CAWSVRGGAGVETQYF
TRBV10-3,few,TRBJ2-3,CAIKGWLAGGRTDTQYF
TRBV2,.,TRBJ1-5,CASSPLGGASNQPQHF
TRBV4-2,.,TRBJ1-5,CASSQDKHRPQHF
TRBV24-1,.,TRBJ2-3,CATSRGLRDTQYF
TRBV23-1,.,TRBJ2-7,CASSHHGTGSFYEQYF
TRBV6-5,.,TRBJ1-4,CASSPRTGNEKLFF
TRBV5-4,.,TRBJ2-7,CASSQIQGGQVPYEQYF
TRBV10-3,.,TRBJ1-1,CAISESITGGLAEAFF
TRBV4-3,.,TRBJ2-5,CASSQARSFGTVQETQYF
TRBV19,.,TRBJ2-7,CASSAGSGVYEQYF
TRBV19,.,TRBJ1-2,CASSPPVLLGYTF
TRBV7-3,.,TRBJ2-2,CASSLGTANTGELFF
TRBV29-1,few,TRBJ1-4,CSVYTLGKLFF
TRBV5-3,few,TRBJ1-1,CARSLAGTFF
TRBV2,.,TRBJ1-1,CASSVAGYWNTEAFF
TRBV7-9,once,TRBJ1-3,CASSLVSTVNSGNTIYF
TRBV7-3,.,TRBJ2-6,CASSLGGPSSGANVLTF
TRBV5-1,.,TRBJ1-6,CASSLAAARSYNSPLHF
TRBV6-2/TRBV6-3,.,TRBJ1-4,CASSQANEKLFF
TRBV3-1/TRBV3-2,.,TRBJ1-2,CASSQVLTGNYGYTF
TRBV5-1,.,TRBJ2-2,CASSLAAAARADGELFF
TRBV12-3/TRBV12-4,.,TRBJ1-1,CASSRRENTEAFF
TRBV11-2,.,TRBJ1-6,CASSLVDTNSPLHF
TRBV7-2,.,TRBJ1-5,CASSPYRDAQPQHF
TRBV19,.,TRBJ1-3,CASMDPTGRLPHF
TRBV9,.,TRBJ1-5,CASSEQGSGNQPQHF
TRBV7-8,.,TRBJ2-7,CASSSPPRGSYEQYF
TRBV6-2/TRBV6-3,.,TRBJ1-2,CASSWDRTYYGYTF
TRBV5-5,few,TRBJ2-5,CASSPGTSGGDGETQYF
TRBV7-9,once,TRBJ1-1,CASSLGPRHQNTEAFF
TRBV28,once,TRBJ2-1,CASSSGTTYNEQFF
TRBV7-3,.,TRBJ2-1,CASTEGSGGYNEQFF
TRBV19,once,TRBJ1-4,CASSTFGTKLFF
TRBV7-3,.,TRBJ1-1,CASSSFPGVGNTEAFF
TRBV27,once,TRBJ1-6,CASSFLGIPETGNSPLHF
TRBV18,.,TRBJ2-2,CASSQDRSNTGELFF
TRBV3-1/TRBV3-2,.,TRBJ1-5,CASSQGLRQGQPQHF
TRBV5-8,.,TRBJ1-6,CASSATGSSPLHF
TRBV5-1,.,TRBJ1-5,CASSLGQNQPQHF
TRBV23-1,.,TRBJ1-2,CASSHFTTTNYGYTF
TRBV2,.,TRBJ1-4,CASSEALSLNEKLFF
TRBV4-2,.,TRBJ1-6,CASSQDLGSPLHF
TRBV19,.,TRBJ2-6,CASSRGSGANVLTF
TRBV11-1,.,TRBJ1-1,CASSPRGTSITEAFF